The 14 T cell receptor beta chains presented below share a single source sample, sequenced in a study of cytomegalovirus exposure and HLA in healthy donors. PCR was performed using 60 Vbeta and 13 Jbeta primers. The repertoire was sequenced with immunoSEQ multiplex PCR; TCRdb's copy has only in-frame clones and lacks some. The sample yields some 200,000 clones, 60% to 80% seen once. What was sequenced was PBMCs. These receptor sequences come from a man between 40 and 49 years old in good health and CMV-seronegative.

This clone has only one observation. V and J are TRBV19 and TRBJ2-1; D may be TRBD2 (6 bases). The CDR3 contains 14 residues. The V gene lost 8 bases and the J gene lost 0 bases, with 11 bases spanning the gap. The germline V gene has CDR1 LNHDA and CDR2 SQIVND (reference sequence). The CDR3 DNA reads TGTGCCAGTGTCCCCGGGAGCTCCTACAATGAGCAGTTCTTC. Residues: CASVPGSSYNEQFF.

This clone was counted between two and nine times. The chain is built from TRBV7-7 and TRBJ2-5, with 7 positions matching TRBD2. This CDR3 contains 14 residues. Per germline, CDR1 SSHAT and CDR2 FNYEAQ (reference sequence). V shed 5 bases, J shed 4 bases, and the junction held 7 bases outside the gene matches. CDR3 DNA sequence: TGTGCCAGCAGCGGGCCGGGGGGAAGAGAGACCCAGTACTTC. Its translation: CASSGPGGRETQYF.

This chain joins TRBV7-6 and TRBJ2-7; 8 nucleotides match TRBD1. Trimming took 5 bases from V and 5 from J; bases not matched to a gene: 8. The length of the CDR3 is 14 residues. Germline CDR1 is SGHVS and CDR2 is FNYEAQ. In DNA, the CDR3 is TGTGCCAGCAGCCCAACAGGGGGAAAGAACGAGCAGTACTTC. Protein: CASSPTGGKNEQYF.

The chain joins TRBV27 to TRBJ1-4, with D unresolved. Trimming left V 1 base short and J 0 bases short, with 6 bases between. Germline values: CDR1 MNHEY, CDR2 SMNVEV (reference sequence). The CDR3 contains 15 residues. The CDR3 nucleotides read TGTGCCAGCAGTTTATTGTCCGCAACTAATGAAAAACTGTTTTTT. It yields the protein CASSLLSATNEKLFF.

The chain employs TRBV2 and TRBJ1-3; TRBD1 is a possible D gene (6 bases). The length of the CDR3 is 13 residues. Deletions cut 6 bases from V and 5 bases from J, with 11 bases between. Germline assignment: CDR1 SNHLY and CDR2 FYNNEI. CDR3 bases: TGTGCCAGCAGGAGGACAGCCCGAAACACCATATATTTT. This codes for CASRRTARNTIYF. The full variable domain, in which reference TRBV2 and TRBJ1-3 provide the parts outside the CDR3, is EPEVTQTPSHQVTQMGQEVILRCVPISNHLYFYWYRQILGQKVEFLVSFYNNEISEKSEIFDDQFSVERPDGSNFTLKIRSTKLEDSAMYFCASRRTARNTIYFGEGSWLTVV.

This clone was seen once. This chain links TRBV6-5 with TRBJ2-7, with TRBD2 identical over 10 bases. The length of the CDR3 is 16 residues. In germline, CDR1 is MNHEY, CDR2 SVGAGI. J was trimmed by 2 bases and V by 2 bases; bases with no gene match: 6. In DNA, the CDR3 is TGTGCCAGCAGTTACCCTAGCGGGAGCGCCGCCTACGAGCAGTACTTC. Translation gives CASSYPSGSAAYEQYF.

The V call is TRBV18, the J call TRBJ2-3, with a possible D match to TRBD1 (6 bases). CDR1 is KGHSH, CDR2 LQKENI, per germline. The CDR3 is made up of 16 amino acids. Deletions cut 5 bases from V and 5 bases from J, with 20 bases between. This CDR3 reads CASSETGTGVKDTQYF. The CDR3, as DNA: TGTGCCAGCTCAGAAACAGGGACCGGGGTCAAAGATACGCAGTATTTT.

This clone was counted between two and nine times. This rearrangement joins TRBV2 to TRBJ2-4, with TRBD2 matching over 11 bases. The CDR3 spans 14 residues. The V gene's germline CDR1 is SNHLY and CDR2 FYNNEI. V lost 6 bases to trimming and J lost 7 bases; unmatched junction nucleotides: 5. Here the CDR3 reads CASRLAGVGNIQYF. The DNA of the CDR3 is TGTGCCAGCAGACTAGCGGGAGTAGGGAACATTCAGTACTTC.

The rearrangement uses TRBV7-2 and TRBJ2-3; the match to TRBD2 covers 13 bases. The V segment lost 5 bases and the J segment 9 bases; nucleotides outside the gene matches: 8. The CDR3 extends over 15 amino acids. Germline V gene lookup returns CDR1 SGHTA and CDR2 FQGNSA. The CDR3 bases are TGTGCCAGCAGCCTGGCTACTAGCGGGGGGGAAACGCAGTATTTT. Its protein product is CASSLATSGGETQYF. Using reference TRBV7-2 and TRBJ2-3 for the parts outside the CDR3, the full variable domain is GAGVSQSPSNKVTEKGKDVELRCDPISGHTALYWYRQSLGQGLEFLIYFQGNSAPDKSGLPSDRFSAERTGGSVSTLTIQRTQQEDSAVYLCASSLATSGGETQYFGPGTRLTVL.

The V call is TRBV25-1, the J call TRBJ1-1; no clear D. There are 14 residues in the CDR3. V shed 0 bases and J shed 4 bases, with 9 bases lying between them. Per the germline V gene, CDR1 is MGHDK and CDR2 is SYGVNS. CDR3 DNA: TGTGCCAGCAGTGAATACGATCTATCCACTGAAGCTTTCTTT. Protein: CASSEYDLSTEAFF.

J is TRBJ1-5 and V is TRBV2, with D unclear. This CDR3 is built from 16 residues. V lost 1 base to trimming and J lost 0 bases, with 10 bases between them. CDR1 and CDR2 from the germline V gene are SNHLY and FYNNEI. The DNA for the CDR3 is TGTGCCAGCAGTGAAGAAACAACGTATAGCAATCAGCCCCAGCATTTT. This translates into CASSEETTYSNQPQHF. The variable domain in full, with the rest retrieved from reference TRBV2 and TRBJ1-5, is EPEVTQTPSHQVTQMGQEVILRCVPISNHLYFYWYRQILGQKVEFLVSFYNNEISEKSEIFDDQFSVERPDGSNFTLKIRSTKLEDSAMYFCASSEETTYSNQPQHFGDGTRLSIL.

V and J are TRBV5-6 and TRBJ2-3; D call uncertain. Trimming pared 0 bases from V and 0 bases from J, leaving 11 bases between. The germline V gene has CDR1 SGHDT and CDR2 YYEEEE. This CDR3 is built from 16 residues. The DNA of the CDR3 is TGTGCCAGCAGCTTGGAGCAGGCCAGGAGCACAGATACGCAGTATTTT. Protein sequence: CASSLEQARSTDTQYF.

This rearrangement joins TRBV7-2 to TRBJ1-5; maybe TRBD1 (5 bases). Germline CDR1 reads SGHTA; CDR2 reads FQGNSA. This CDR3 spans 13 amino acids. With 6 bases removed from V and 2 bases from J, the gap between germline ends came to 8 bases. CDR3 region: CASRAGRNQPQHF. The CDR3 region has the DNA TGTGCCAGCAGGGCAGGGCGCAATCAGCCCCAGCATTTT.

The V call is TRBV12-5, the J call TRBJ2-1, with TRBD2 matching 12 bases. The CDR3 runs to 19 residues. The trim removed 5 bases at V and 5 bases at J, leaving 16 bases unmatched. Germline loops: CDR1 LGHNT, CDR2 FRNRAP. The CDR3 DNA follows: TGTGCTAGTGGTCTCATCCGACTAGCGGGAGCGGGGTCTCACAATGAGCAGTTCTTC. Translated, it gives CASGLIRLAGAGSHNEQFF.